The present T cell receptor beta chain was sequenced within a study of shared clonotypes between healthy human individuals. The protocol was immunoSEQ multiplex PCR, while the TCRdb copy is restricted to in-frame clones and leaves out a portion. The sample carries approximately 2.4 million clones, more than 90% recorded once. Germline V gene sequence: CDR1 MNHNS, CDR2 SASEGT. This CDR3 has 13 amino acids. J was trimmed by 6 bases and V by 6 bases; bases with no gene match: 4. This clonotype was obtained from a man younger than 30 in good health. The chain carries TRBV6-1 and TRBJ1-5; 8 nucleotides match TRBD1. Sample: naive CD4+ T cells sorted from blood. The subset is: CD45RA+ positively selected. The CDR3 region has the DNA TGTGCCAGCAGCCTACAGGGGGGTCAGCCCCAGCATTTT. Translation gives CASSLQGGQPQHF.